The T cell receptor (beta chain) described here comes from a study of neoadjuvant anti-PD-1 for oral cavity cancer. Stage II-IVA oral cavity squamous cell carcinoma was new and untreated by systemic or radiation therapy. This table comes from immunoSEQ multiplex PCR, and its TCRdb copy is limited to in-frame clones, with some not included. The repertoire consists of 14,000 or so clones, with around two thirds occurring once and the leading ten covering about 3%. The CDR3 spans 13 residues. Trimming shortened V by 6 bases and J by 7 bases, and 10 bases separated the two germline ends. The germline V gene encodes CDR1 MGHDK and CDR2 SYGVNS.

The sample consisted of PBMCs, taken before nivolumab (anti-PD-1) treatment. The chain employs TRBV25-1 and TRBJ1-6; D ambiguous. This clonotype was sampled from a person aged 40-85 years with oral cavity squamous cell carcinoma. The CDR3 DNA reads TGTGCCAGCAGCGGGCTTTCAAATTCACCCCTCCACTTT. Translated, it gives CASSGLSNSPLHF.